This T cell receptor beta chain was identified in a study of Tregs in tolerant kidney transplant recipients. Sequenced by immunoSEQ multiplex PCR; TCRdb stores in-frame clones only, minus some. The data contain about 240,000 clones, 80% to 85% of them singletons. The CDR3 covers 16 residues. The germline gives CDR1 SGHDT, CDR2 YYEEEE. Trimming removed 0 bases at V and 2 bases at J, with 9 bases between. Thawed PBMCs were FACS-sorted into unstimulated CD4+CD25+CD127- regulatory T cells, CD4+CD25- non-regulatory cells, CD4 and CD8 cells. The sample taken for sequencing was CD4+ T cells from blood. This clonotype originated in a human donor in good health. The chain has TRBV5-6 and TRBJ2-6; TRBD2 is a possible D gene (6 bases). Written as DNA, the CDR3 is TGTGCCAGCAGCTTGGTGGGAGGACCTGGGGCCAACGTCCTGACTTTC. Protein product: CASSLVGGPGANVLTF.